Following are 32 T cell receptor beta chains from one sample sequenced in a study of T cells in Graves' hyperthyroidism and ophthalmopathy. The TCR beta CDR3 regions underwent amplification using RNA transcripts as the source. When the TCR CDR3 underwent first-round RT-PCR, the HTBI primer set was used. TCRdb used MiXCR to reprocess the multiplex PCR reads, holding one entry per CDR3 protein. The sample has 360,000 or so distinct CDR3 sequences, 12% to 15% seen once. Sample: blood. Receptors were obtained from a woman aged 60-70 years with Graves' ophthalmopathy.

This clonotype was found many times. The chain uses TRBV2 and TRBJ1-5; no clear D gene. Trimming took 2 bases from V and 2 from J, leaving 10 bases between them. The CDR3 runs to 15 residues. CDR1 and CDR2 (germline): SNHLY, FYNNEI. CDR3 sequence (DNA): TGTGCCAGCAGTGAAAGAGGCCTTGGCAATCAGCCCCAGCATTTT. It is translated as CASSERGLGNQPQHF.

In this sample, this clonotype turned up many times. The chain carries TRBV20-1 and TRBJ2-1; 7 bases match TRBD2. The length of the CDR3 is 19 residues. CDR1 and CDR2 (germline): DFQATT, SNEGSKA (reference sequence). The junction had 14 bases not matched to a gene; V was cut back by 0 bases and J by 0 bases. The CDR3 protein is CSARDPLGEAGSSYNEQFF. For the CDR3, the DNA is TGCAGTGCTAGAGATCCCCTCGGGGAAGCGGGAAGCTCCTACAATGAGCAGTTCTTC.

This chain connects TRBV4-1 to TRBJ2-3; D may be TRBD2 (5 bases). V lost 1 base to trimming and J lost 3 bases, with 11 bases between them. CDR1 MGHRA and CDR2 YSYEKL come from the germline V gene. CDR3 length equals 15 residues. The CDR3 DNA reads TGCGCCAGCAGCCAAGGATTCGCGGGTACAGATACGCAGTATTTT. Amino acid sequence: CASSQGFAGTDTQYF.

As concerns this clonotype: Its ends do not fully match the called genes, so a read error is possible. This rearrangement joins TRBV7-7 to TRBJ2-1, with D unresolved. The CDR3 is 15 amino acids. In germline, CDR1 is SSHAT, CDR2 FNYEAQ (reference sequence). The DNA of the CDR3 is TGTGCTAGCAGCTTACTCCTGTCGGCGGACAATGAGCAGTTCTTC. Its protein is CASSLLLSADNEQFF.

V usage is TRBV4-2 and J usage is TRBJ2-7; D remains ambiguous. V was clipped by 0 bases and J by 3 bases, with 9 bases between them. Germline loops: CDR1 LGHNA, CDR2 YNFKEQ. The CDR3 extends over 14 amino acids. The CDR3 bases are TGTGCCAGCAGCCAAGAGTACGGATTCTACGAGCAGTACTTC. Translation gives CASSQEYGFYEQYF.

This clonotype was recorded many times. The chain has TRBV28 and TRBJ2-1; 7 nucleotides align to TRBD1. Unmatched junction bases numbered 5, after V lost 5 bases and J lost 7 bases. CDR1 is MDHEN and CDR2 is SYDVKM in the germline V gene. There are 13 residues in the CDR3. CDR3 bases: TGTGCCAGCAGTGGGACAGTCTCGAATGAGCAGTTCTTC. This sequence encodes CASSGTVSNEQFF.

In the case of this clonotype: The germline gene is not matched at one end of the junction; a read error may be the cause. CDR3 in amino acids: CASSIKGGGGTGGLFF. CDR3 nucleotides: TGTGCCAGTAGTATAAAGGGAGGAGGGGGCACCGGGGGGCTGTTTTTT. The chain combines TRBV19 with TRBJ2-2; D might be TRBD1 (7 bases). The CDR3 loop spans 16 amino acids. Germline V gene lookup returns CDR1 LNHDA and CDR2 SQIVND (reference sequence). The full variable domain, rest sourced from reference TRBV19 and TRBJ2-2, is DGGITQSPKYLFRKEGQNVTLSCEQNLNHDAMYWYRQDPGQGLRLIYYSQIVNDFQKGDIAEGYSVSREKKESFPLTVTSAQKNPTAFYLCASSIKGGGGTGGLFFGEGSRLTVL.

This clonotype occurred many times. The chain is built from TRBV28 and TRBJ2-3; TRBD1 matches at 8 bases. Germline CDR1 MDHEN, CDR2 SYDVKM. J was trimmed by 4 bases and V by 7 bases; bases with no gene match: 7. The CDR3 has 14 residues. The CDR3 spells CASKAGGLADTQYF. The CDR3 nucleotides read TGTGCCAGCAAGGCAGGGGGCTTGGCAGATACGCAGTATTTT.

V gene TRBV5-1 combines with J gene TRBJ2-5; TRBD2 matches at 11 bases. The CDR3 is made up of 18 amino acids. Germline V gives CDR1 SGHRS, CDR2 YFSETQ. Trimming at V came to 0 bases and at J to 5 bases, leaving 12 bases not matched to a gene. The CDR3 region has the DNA TGCGCCAGCAGCTTGGGACTAGCGGGGCCAATGCGCGGTGAGACCCAGTACTTC. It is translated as CASSLGLAGPMRGETQYF.

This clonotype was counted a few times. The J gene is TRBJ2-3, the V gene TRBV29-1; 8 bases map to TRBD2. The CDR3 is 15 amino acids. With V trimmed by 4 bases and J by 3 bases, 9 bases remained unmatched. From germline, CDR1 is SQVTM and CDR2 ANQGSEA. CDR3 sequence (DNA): TGCAGCGTTGGAACCGAGGGCGGGAGGACAGATACGCAGTATTTT. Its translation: CSVGTEGGRTDTQYF.

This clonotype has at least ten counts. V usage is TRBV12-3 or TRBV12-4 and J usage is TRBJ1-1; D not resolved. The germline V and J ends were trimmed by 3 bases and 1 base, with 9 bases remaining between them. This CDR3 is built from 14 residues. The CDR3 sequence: CASSLSRPNTEAFF. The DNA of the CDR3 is TGTGCCAGCAGTTTGTCCAGGCCGAACACTGAAGCTTTCTTT.

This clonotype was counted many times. The CDR3 spells CASSLGGGSTDTQYF. The CDR3 coding sequence is TGTGCCAGCAGTTTAGGCGGAGGGAGCACAGATACGCAGTATTTT. The gene calls are TRBV12-3 or TRBV12-4 and TRBJ2-3; D might be TRBD2 (6 bases). V lost 1 base, J lost 0 bases, and 8 bases lay in between. CDR3 size: 15 residues.

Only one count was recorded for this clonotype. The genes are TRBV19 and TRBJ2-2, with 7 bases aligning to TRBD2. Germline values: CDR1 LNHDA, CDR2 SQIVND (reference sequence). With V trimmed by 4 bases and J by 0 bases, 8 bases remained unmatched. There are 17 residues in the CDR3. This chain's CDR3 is CASSTWGGASNTGELFF. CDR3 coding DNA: TGTGCCAGTAGTACCTGGGGGGGAGCCTCGAACACCGGGGAGCTGTTTTTT.

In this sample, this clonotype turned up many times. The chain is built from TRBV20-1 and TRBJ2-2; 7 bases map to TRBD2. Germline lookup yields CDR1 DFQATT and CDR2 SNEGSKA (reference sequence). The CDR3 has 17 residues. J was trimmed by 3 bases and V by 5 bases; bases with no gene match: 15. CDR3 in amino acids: CSAHGRNGRIYTGELFF. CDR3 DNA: TGCAGTGCTCACGGACGGAACGGGAGGATTTACACCGGGGAGCTGTTTTTT.

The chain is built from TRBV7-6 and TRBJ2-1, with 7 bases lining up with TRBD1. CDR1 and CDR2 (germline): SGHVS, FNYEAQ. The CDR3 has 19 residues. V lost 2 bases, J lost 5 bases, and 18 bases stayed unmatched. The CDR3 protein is CASSLTNTPTGRRDNEQFF. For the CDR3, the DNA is TGTGCCAGCAGCTTAACGAACACCCCGACAGGGAGAAGGGACAATGAGCAGTTCTTC. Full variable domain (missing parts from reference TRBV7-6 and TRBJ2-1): GAGVSQSPRYKVTKRGQDVALRCDPISGHVSLYWYRQALGQGPEFLTYFNYEAQQDKSGLPNDRFSAERPEGSISTLTIQRTEQRDSAMYRCASSLTNTPTGRRDNEQFFGPGTRLTVL.

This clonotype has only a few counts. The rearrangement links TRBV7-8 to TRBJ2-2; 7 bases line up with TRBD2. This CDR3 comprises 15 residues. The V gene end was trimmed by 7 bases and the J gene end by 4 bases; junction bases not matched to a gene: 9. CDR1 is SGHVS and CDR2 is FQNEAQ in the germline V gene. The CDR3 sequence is CASNWGGSITGELFF. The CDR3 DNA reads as TGTGCCAGCAACTGGGGCGGGAGTATCACCGGGGAGCTGTTTTTT.

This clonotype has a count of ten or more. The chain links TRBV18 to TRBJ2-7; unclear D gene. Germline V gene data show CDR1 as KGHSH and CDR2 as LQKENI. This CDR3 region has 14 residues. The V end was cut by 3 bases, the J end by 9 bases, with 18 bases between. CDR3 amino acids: CASSPPDSPWGQYF. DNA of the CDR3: TGTGCCAGCTCACCGCCCGACTCCCCGTGGGGGCAGTACTTC.

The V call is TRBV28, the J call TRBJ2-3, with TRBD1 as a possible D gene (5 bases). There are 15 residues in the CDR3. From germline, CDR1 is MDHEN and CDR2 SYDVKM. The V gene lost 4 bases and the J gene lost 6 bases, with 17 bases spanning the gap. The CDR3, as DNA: TGTGCCAGCAGTTCCCCAGGGAACCGCATTGATACGCAGTATTTT. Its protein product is CASSSPGNRIDTQYF.

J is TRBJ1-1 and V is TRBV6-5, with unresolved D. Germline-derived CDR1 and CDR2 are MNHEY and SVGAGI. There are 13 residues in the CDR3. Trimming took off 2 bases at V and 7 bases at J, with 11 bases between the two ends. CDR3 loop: CASSYTELGEAFF. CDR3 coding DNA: TGTGCCAGCAGTTACACAGAACTCGGTGAAGCTTTCTTT.

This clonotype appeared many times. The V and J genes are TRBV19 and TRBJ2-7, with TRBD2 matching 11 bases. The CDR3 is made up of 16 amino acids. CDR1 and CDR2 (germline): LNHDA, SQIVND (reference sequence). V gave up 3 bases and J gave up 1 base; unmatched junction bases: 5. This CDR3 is CASSIPTSGRSYEQYF. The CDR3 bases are TGTGCCAGTAGTATCCCAACTAGCGGGAGATCCTACGAGCAGTACTTC.

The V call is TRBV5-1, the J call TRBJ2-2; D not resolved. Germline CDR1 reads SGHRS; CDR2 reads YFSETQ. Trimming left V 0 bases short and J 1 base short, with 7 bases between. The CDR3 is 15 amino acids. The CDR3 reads CASSLDGVNTGELFF. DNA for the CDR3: TGCGCCAGCAGCTTGGATGGGGTGAACACCGGGGAGCTGTTTTTT.

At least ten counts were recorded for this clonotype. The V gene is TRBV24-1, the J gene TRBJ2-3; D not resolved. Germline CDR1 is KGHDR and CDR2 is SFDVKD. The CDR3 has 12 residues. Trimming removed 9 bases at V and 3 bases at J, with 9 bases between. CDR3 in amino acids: CATGPSTDTQYF. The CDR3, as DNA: TGTGCCACCGGCCCCTCAACAGATACGCAGTATTTT.

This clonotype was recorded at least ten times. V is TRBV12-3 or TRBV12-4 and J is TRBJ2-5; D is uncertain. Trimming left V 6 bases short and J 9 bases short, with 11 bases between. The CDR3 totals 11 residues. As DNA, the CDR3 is TGTGCCAGCAGGACAAAGTGGGCCCAGTACTTC. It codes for CASRTKWAQYF.

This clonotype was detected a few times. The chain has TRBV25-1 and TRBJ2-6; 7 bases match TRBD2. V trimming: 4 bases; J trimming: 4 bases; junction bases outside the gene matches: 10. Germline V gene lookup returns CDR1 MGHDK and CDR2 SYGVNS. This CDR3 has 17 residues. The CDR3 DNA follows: TGTGCCAGCAGTGGGGGTAGGGGAGGGCGAGGGGCCAACGTCCTGACTTTC. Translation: CASSGGRGGRGANVLTF. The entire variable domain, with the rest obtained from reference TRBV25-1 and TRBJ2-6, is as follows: EADIYQTPRYLVIGTGKKITLECSQTMGHDKMYWYQQDPGMELHLIHYSYGVNSTEKGDLSSESTVSRIRTEHFPLTLESARPSHTSQYLCASSGGRGGRGANVLTFGAGSRLTVL.

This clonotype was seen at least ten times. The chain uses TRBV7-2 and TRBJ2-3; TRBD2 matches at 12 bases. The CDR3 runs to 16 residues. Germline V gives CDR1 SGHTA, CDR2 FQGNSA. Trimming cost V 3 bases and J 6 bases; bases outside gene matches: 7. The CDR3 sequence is CASSLTSGSLTDTQYF. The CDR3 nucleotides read TGTGCCAGCAGCTTGACTAGCGGGAGTCTGACGGATACGCAGTATTTT.

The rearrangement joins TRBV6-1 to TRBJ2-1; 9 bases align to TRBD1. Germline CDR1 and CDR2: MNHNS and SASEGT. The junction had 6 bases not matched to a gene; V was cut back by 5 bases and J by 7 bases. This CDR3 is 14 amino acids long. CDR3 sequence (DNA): TGTGCCAGCAGTTCCGGGACAGGGTCAAATGAGCAGTTCTTC. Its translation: CASSSGTGSNEQFF.

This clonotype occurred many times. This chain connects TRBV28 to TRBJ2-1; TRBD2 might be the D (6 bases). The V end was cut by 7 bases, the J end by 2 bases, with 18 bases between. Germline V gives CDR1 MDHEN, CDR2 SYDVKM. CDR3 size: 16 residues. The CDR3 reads CASTSRDSRTYNEQFF. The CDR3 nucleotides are TGTGCCAGCACCTCCCGGGACTCCAGAACCTACAATGAGCAGTTCTTC.

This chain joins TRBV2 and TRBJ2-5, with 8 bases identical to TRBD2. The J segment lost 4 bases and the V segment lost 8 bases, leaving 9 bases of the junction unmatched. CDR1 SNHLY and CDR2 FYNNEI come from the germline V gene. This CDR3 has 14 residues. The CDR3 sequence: CASLLAEGRETQYF. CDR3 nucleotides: TGTGCCAGCCTACTAGCGGAAGGGAGAGAGACCCAGTACTTC. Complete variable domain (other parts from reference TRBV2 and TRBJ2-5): EPEVTQTPSHQVTQMGQEVILRCVPISNHLYFYWYRQILGQKVEFLVSFYNNEISEKSEIFDDQFSVERPDGSNFTLKIRSTKLEDSAMYFCASLLAEGRETQYFGPGTRLLVL.

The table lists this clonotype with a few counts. The CDR3 region has the DNA TGCGCCAGCACACCACTAGCGGGAGGTCCTCACGAGCAGTACTTC. Amino acids: CASTPLAGGPHEQYF. The chain has TRBV5-1 and TRBJ2-7, with 12 bases fitting TRBD2. CDR1 and CDR2 from the germline V gene are SGHRS and YFSETQ. The CDR3 totals 15 residues. V gave up 6 bases and J gave up 5 bases; unmatched junction bases: 9.

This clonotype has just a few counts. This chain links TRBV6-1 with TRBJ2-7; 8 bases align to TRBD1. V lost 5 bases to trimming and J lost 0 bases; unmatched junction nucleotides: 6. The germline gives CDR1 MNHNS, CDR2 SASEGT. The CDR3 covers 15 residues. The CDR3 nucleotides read TGTGCCAGCAGTTCTAAGACAGGGGACTCCTACGAGCAGTACTTC. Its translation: CASSSKTGDSYEQYF.

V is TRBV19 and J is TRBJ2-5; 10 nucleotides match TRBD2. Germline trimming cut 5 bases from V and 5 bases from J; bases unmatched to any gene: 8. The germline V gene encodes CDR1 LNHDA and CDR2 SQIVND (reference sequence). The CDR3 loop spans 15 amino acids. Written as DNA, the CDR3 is TGTGCCAGTAGTCCTAGCGGGAGAATCTGGGAGACCCAGTACTTC. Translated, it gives CASSPSGRIWETQYF.

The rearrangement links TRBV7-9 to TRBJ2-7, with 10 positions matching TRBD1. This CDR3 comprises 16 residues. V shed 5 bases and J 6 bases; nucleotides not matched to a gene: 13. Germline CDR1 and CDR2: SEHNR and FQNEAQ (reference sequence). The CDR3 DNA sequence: TGTGCCAGCAGCGACGCCGGGACAGGGGCGTTAGGCGAGCAGTACTTC. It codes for CASSDAGTGALGEQYF. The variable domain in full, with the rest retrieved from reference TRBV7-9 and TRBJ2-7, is DTGVSQNPRHKITKRGQNVTFRCDPISEHNRLYWYRQTLGQGPEFLTYFQNEAQLEKSRLLSDRFSAERPKGSFSTLEIQRTEQGDSAMYLCASSDAGTGALGEQYFGPGTRLTVT.